A single sample gave rise to the 8 T cell receptor beta chains below, sequenced in a study of blood T cell repertoires in COVID-19. Assay used: immunoSEQ multiplex PCR; TCRdb lists only in-frame clones, some missing. This sample has fewer than 350,000 clones, with less than 90% found just once. The sample consisted of peripheral blood. Source of these receptors: a woman in her thirties with COVID-19, enrolled during active disease.

This chain joins TRBV27 and TRBJ2-7; tentatively, D is TRBD2 (6 bases). The ends were cut back, 3 bases at V and 7 bases at J, with 13 bases in the middle. CDR1 and CDR2 (germline): MNHEY, SMNVEV (reference sequence). The CDR3 length is 13 residues. This chain's CDR3 is CASSLVEGSEQYF. Written as DNA, the CDR3 is TGTGCCAGCAGTTTGGTGGAGGGGAGTGAGCAGTACTTC.

The gene calls are TRBV3-1 (or the pseudogene TRBV3-2) and TRBJ2-3; D is possibly TRBD2 (6 bases). Germline V lookup: CDR1 LGHDT, CDR2 YNNKEL (reference sequence). The CDR3 sequence is 13 residues long. V was trimmed by 8 bases and J by 2 bases, leaving 11 bases between them. As DNA, the CDR3 is TGTGCCAGCGAGGGGACTCTCACAGATACGCAGTATTTT. Its translation: CASEGTLTDTQYF.

Remarks on this clone: The sample has other DNA sequences that encode this CDR3 too. This chain joins TRBV5-1 and TRBJ2-5; no clear D gene. Germline CDR1 is SGHRS and CDR2 is YFSETQ. V lost 1 base to trimming and J lost 4 bases, with 5 bases between them. The CDR3 has 12 residues. Here the CDR3 reads CASSLPGETQYF. The CDR3 region has the DNA TGCGCCAGCAGCTTGCCCGGAGAGACCCAGTACTTC.

This sequence joins TRBV5-4 and TRBJ2-2; D may be TRBD1 (5 bases). The CDR3 totals 15 residues. CDR1 SGHNT and CDR2 YYREEE come from the germline V gene (reference sequence). Trimming removed 3 bases from V and 1 base from J, with 10 bases in between. CDR3 protein: CASSSTDLNTGELFF. CDR3 bases: TGTGCCAGCAGCTCGACAGACCTGAACACCGGGGAGCTGTTTTTT. The full variable domain, with the rest looked up from reference TRBV5-4 and TRBJ2-2, is ETGVTQSPTHLIKTRGQQVTLRCSSQSGHNTVSWYQQALGQGPQFIFQYYREEENGRGNFPPRFSGLQFPNYSSELNVNALELDDSALYLCASSSTDLNTGELFFGEGSRLTVL.

This clone occurred a few times. DNA for the CDR3: TGTGCCAGCAGTTACTCGGCCCCGAACACTGAAGCTTTCTTT. Translation gives CASSYSAPNTEAFF. The gene calls are TRBV6-5 and TRBJ1-1; D unclear. This CDR3 comprises 14 residues. V lost 0 bases and J 1 base, leaving 6 bases between the germline ends. Per germline, CDR1 MNHEY and CDR2 SVGAGI.

The CDR3, as DNA: TGTGCCAGCAGCTTAGCTGAACAGGGACCCGAGAGCTCTGGAAACACCATATATTTT. Encoded protein: CASSLAEQGPESSGNTIYF. The chain recombines TRBV7-9 with TRBJ1-3; a weak D match, TRBD1 (6 bases). Per germline, CDR1 SEHNR and CDR2 FQNEAQ (reference sequence). This CDR3 has 19 residues. V gave up 0 bases and J gave up 0 bases, with 18 bases separating them.

This chain links TRBV2 with TRBJ1-5, with no clear D. Germline-derived CDR1 and CDR2 are SNHLY and FYNNEI. The ends were cut back, 2 bases at V and 5 bases at J, with 7 bases in the middle. The CDR3 runs to 13 residues. The CDR3 is CASSEPGYQPQHF. The CDR3 coding sequence is TGTGCCAGCAGTGAACCGGGGTATCAGCCCCAGCATTTT.

V usage is TRBV11-2 and J usage is TRBJ2-7, with D possibly TRBD1 on 6 matching bases. The germline gives CDR1 SGHAT, CDR2 FQNNGV. The CDR3 loop spans 12 amino acids. Trimming removed 4 bases from V and 2 bases from J, with 6 bases in between. The CDR3 nucleotides are TGTGCCAGCAGCTGGGACACCTACGAGCAGTACTTC. Translated, it gives CASSWDTYEQYF.